This TCR beta chain was observed in a study of blood T cell repertoires in COVID-19. Study-wide background: The samples span acute and convalescent COVID-19 from the United States, Italy and Spain. Sources were T cells, B-cell-depleted T cells, or PBMCs; the material itself was cDNA or gDNA.

In the source study's methods: By means of reference gene primer amplification, nucleated cell counts were estimated. The protocol was immunoSEQ multiplex PCR, while the TCRdb copy is restricted to in-frame clones and leaves out a portion. V and J calls and clone size are given by that table; D and trimming were obtained from the DNA. The table shows 230,000 or so clones, with 65% to 85% occurring only once. This clone was counted once. Trimming shortened V by 8 bases and J by 1 base, and 14 bases separated the two germline ends. Germline CDR1 reads SGHVS; CDR2 reads FQNEAQ. The CDR3 runs to 14 residues.

Source material: peripheral blood. The chain links TRBV7-8 to TRBJ1-1, with D tentatively TRBD1 (5 bases). The sequence was collected from a man aged 50 or older with active or convalescent COVID-19. The CDR3 DNA follows: TGTGCCAGCGCCGTGGGGGGGACGAACACTGAAGCTTTCTTT. It codes for CASAVGGTNTEAFF.